Listed below are T cell receptor beta chains from one sample, sequenced in a study of identifying expanded T cells in peripheral blood. Some clones are missing from TCRdb's copy, which holds only in-frame ones; the method was immunoSEQ multiplex PCR. The sample records about 100,000 clones, approximately 89% being singletons. Material: blood. The receptor source for this set is a person aged 18 to 69 in good health. The CDR3 runs from the conserved cysteine through the conserved F or W. Fields, in order: clone size, D gene, V gene, J gene, CDR3 length, CDR3 DNA, CDR3 protein. D genes are given only for firm matches. The size of a clone is reported for some rows only, either as once, few or many, or as a class for expanded clones.

clone size: .; D gene: .; V gene: TRBV7-9; J gene: TRBJ1-3; CDR3 length: 16; CDR3 DNA: TGTGCCAGCAGCTCGAGGCAGGGGAGCTCTGGAAACACCATATATTTT; CDR3 protein: CASSSRQGSSGNTIYF
clone size: .; D gene: .; V gene: TRBV4-1; J gene: TRBJ2-4; CDR3 length: 12; CDR3 DNA: TGCGCCAGCAGCCCAGGGGGGGAGATTCAGTACTTC; CDR3 protein: CASSPGGEIQYF
clone size: .; D gene: TRBD1; V gene: TRBV18; J gene: TRBJ2-5; CDR3 length: 14; CDR3 DNA: TGTGCCAGCTCACTAGGACAGGGACAAGAGACCCAGTACTTC; CDR3 protein: CASSLGQGQETQYF
clone size: .; D gene: .; V gene: TRBV5-5; J gene: TRBJ2-3; CDR3 length: 14; CDR3 DNA: TGTGCCAGCAGACTAATCTTGGGGGCAGATACGCAGTATTTT; CDR3 protein: CASRLILGADTQYF
clone size: .; D gene: TRBD2; V gene: TRBV5-4; J gene: TRBJ2-3; CDR3 length: 17; CDR3 DNA: TGTGCCAGCAGGAGGACTAGCGGGAGATTCGGCACAGATACGCAGTATTTT; CDR3 protein: CASRRTSGRFGTDTQYF
clone size: .; D gene: .; V gene: TRBV19; J gene: TRBJ1-5; CDR3 length: 15; CDR3 DNA: TGTGCCAGTAGTATAGATCGCAGTAGGAATCAGCCCCAGCATTTT; CDR3 protein: CASSIDRSRNQPQHF
clone size: .; D gene: .; V gene: TRBV2; J gene: TRBJ1-1; CDR3 length: 13; CDR3 DNA: TGTGCCAGCACCGGGGTAATGGGCACTGAAGCTTTCTTT; CDR3 protein: CASTGVMGTEAFF
clone size: .; D gene: .; V gene: TRBV5-1; J gene: TRBJ1-2; CDR3 length: 14; CDR3 DNA: TGCGCCAGCAGCTTGGTACCTGGGGAGTATGGCTACACCTTC; CDR3 protein: CASSLVPGEYGYTF
clone size: .; D gene: TRBD2; V gene: TRBV27; J gene: TRBJ2-1; CDR3 length: 16; CDR3 DNA: TGTGCCAGCAGTCGCAAGACTGGGACTAGCGGGACGGAGCAGTTCTTC; CDR3 protein: CASSRKTGTSGTEQFF
clone size: .; D gene: .; V gene: TRBV19; J gene: TRBJ2-1; CDR3 length: 15; CDR3 DNA: TGTGCCAGTAGTATTATCCCCGATTGGGGGTCGGAGCAGTTCTTC; CDR3 protein: CASSIIPDWGSEQFF
clone size: few; D gene: .; V gene: TRBV2; J gene: TRBJ1-4; CDR3 length: 14; CDR3 DNA: TGTGCCAGCAACAGCCTTGCAACTAATGAAAAACTGTTTTTT; CDR3 protein: CASNSLATNEKLFF
clone size: .; D gene: .; V gene: TRBV6-5; J gene: TRBJ1-2; CDR3 length: 15; CDR3 DNA: TGTGCCAGCACCCAAGGGGGGGGCAGGAACTATGGCTACACCTTC; CDR3 protein: CASTQGGGRNYGYTF
clone size: .; D gene: TRBD2; V gene: TRBV30; J gene: TRBJ2-3; CDR3 length: 12; CDR3 DNA: TGTGCCTGGAGTTCGACTAGCGGGGGGCAGTATTTT; CDR3 protein: CAWSSTSGGQYF
clone size: .; D gene: .; V gene: TRBV27; J gene: TRBJ2-7; CDR3 length: 12; CDR3 DNA: TGTGCCAGCAGTTTCACTGGGGACGAGCAGTACTTC; CDR3 protein: CASSFTGDEQYF
clone size: .; D gene: TRBD2; V gene: TRBV7-3; J gene: TRBJ2-1; CDR3 length: 15; CDR3 DNA: TGTGCCAGCAGCCTTTTAGCGGGAGGGAACAATGAGCAGTTCTTC; CDR3 protein: CASSLLAGGNNEQFF
clone size: .; D gene: .; V gene: TRBV7-8; J gene: TRBJ1-5; CDR3 length: 16; CDR3 DNA: TGTGCCAGCAGCTTACTGGGAGGGGGAACGGATCAGCCCCAGCATTTT; CDR3 protein: CASSLLGGGTDQPQHF
clone size: .; D gene: TRBD1; V gene: TRBV6-1; J gene: TRBJ1-2; CDR3 length: 16; CDR3 DNA: TGTGCCAGCAGTGACTGGGACAGGGAATTAGGCTATGGCTACACCTTC; CDR3 protein: CASSDWDRELGYGYTF
clone size: once; D gene: TRBD1; V gene: TRBV9; J gene: TRBJ1-5; CDR3 length: 14; CDR3 DNA: TGTGCCAGCAGCTCAGGACAGGTCAATCAGCCCCAGCATTTT; CDR3 protein: CASSSGQVNQPQHF
clone size: .; D gene: .; V gene: TRBV18; J gene: TRBJ2-1; CDR3 length: 15; CDR3 DNA: TGTGCCAGCTCACCACCGAGGGGGGCAGGCAATGAGCAGTTCTTC; CDR3 protein: CASSPPRGAGNEQFF
clone size: .; D gene: .; V gene: TRBV7-6; J gene: TRBJ2-1; CDR3 length: 14; CDR3 DNA: TGTGCCAGCAGCTTAGGACAATTTAGCGATGAGCAGTTCTTC; CDR3 protein: CASSLGQFSDEQFF
clone size: .; D gene: .; V gene: TRBV6-4; J gene: TRBJ1-5; CDR3 length: 17; CDR3 DNA: TGTGCCAGCAGCTATAAAGGGGGTGTAAGGGGAAATCAGCCCCAGCATTTT; CDR3 protein: CASSYKGGVRGNQPQHF
clone size: .; D gene: .; V gene: TRBV5-6; J gene: TRBJ2-2; CDR3 length: 15; CDR3 DNA: TGTGCCAGCAGCGGGGGGTCAGGGTTTGCTGGGGAGCTGTTTTTT; CDR3 protein: CASSGGSGFAGELFF
clone size: once; D gene: .; V gene: TRBV5-1; J gene: TRBJ2-7; CDR3 length: 16; CDR3 DNA: TGCGCCAGCAGCTTGGAGGGCCGGGTAGACACCTACGAGCAGTACTTC; CDR3 protein: CASSLEGRVDTYEQYF
clone size: .; D gene: .; V gene: TRBV5-1; J gene: TRBJ1-1; CDR3 length: 12; CDR3 DNA: TGCGCCAGCAGCCCGGATTGGGCTGAAGCTTTCTTT; CDR3 protein: CASSPDWAEAFF
clone size: .; D gene: .; V gene: TRBV19; J gene: TRBJ1-5; CDR3 length: 16; CDR3 DNA: TGTGCCAGTACGGATCTCCCTTTCATGGCCAATCAGCCCCAGCATTTT; CDR3 protein: CASTDLPFMANQPQHF
clone size: .; D gene: TRBD1; V gene: TRBV2; J gene: TRBJ1-1; CDR3 length: 16; CDR3 DNA: TGTGCCAGCAGTGAAGCCCGTAAGACAGGGAGGACTGAAGCTTTCTTT; CDR3 protein: CASSEARKTGRTEAFF
clone size: few; D gene: .; V gene: TRBV5-1; J gene: TRBJ2-5; CDR3 length: 14; CDR3 DNA: TGCGCCAGCAGCACCACAGGGACGCAAGAGACCCAGTACTTC; CDR3 protein: CASSTTGTQETQYF
clone size: .; D gene: .; V gene: TRBV7-9; J gene: TRBJ1-1; CDR3 length: 15; CDR3 DNA: TGTGCCAGCAGCCCTCTCGACAGGCTCAATACTGAAGCTTTCTTT; CDR3 protein: CASSPLDRLNTEAFF